This T cell receptor beta chain was found in a study of T cell responses to AZD1222 COVID-19 vaccine. Assay used: immunoSEQ multiplex PCR; TCRdb lists only in-frame clones, some missing. The profile shows roughly 13,000 clones, around 80% of them singletons. This clone was found a few times. Both about-4-week and about-12-week second-dose recipients were combined. The starting material was peripheral blood, obtained 28 days after the second AZD1222 dose. This receptor was obtained from an adult who received the AZD1222 COVID-19 vaccine.

CDR3 DNA sequence: TGTGCCAGCAGTGGGGGACCGGACAGGGGTGGCAATGAGCAGTTCTTC. This translates into CASSGGPDRGGNEQFF. V usage is TRBV2 and J usage is TRBJ2-1; 9 bases line up with TRBD1. J lost 6 bases, V lost 4 bases, and 10 bases had no gene match. This CDR3 has 16 residues. Germline assignment: CDR1 SNHLY and CDR2 FYNNEI.